Sequencing of this T cell receptor beta chain was carried out in a study of blood T cell repertoires in COVID-19. The wider study: From the United States, Italy and Spain came samples of acute and convalescent COVID-19.

V dropped 5 bases and J dropped 1 base, with 15 bases sitting between them. Per germline, CDR1 SGHTA and CDR2 FQGNSA. This CDR3 comprises 15 residues. Profiled with immunoSEQ multiplex PCR; TCRdb holds only in-frame clones, not every one. Of 130,000 or so clones in the sample, approximately 90% were seen once. The rearrangement joins TRBV7-2 to TRBJ2-7; D possibly corresponds to TRBD2 (6 bases). The specimen sequenced was peripheral blood. The TCR sequence derives from a man between 65 and 85 years old with active COVID-19. The CDR3 coding sequence is TGTGCCAGCAGCCAGAGGGGAGGAGGGTCCTACGAGCAGTACTTC. Protein sequence: CASSQRGGGSYEQYF.